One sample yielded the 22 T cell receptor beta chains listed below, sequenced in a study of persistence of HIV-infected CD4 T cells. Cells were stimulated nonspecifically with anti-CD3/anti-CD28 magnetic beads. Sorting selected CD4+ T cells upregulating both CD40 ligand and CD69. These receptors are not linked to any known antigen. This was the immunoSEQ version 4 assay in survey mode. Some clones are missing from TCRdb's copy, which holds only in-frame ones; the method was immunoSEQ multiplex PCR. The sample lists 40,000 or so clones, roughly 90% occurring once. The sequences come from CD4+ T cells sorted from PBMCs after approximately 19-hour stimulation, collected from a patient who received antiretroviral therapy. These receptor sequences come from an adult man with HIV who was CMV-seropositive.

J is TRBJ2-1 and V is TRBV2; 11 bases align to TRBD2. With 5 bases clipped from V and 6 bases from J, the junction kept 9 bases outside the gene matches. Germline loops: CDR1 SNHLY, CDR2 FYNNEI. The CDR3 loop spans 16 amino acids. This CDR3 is CASSSDSGGGGNEQFF. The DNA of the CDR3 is TGTGCCAGCAGTTCCGATAGCGGGGGGGGTGGCAATGAGCAGTTCTTC.

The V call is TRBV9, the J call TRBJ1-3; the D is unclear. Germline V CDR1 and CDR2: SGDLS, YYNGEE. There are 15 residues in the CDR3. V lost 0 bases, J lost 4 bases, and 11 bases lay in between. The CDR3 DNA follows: TGTGCCAGCAGCGTAGAGGGCCGGCAAGGAAACACCATATATTTT. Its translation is CASSVEGRQGNTIYF.

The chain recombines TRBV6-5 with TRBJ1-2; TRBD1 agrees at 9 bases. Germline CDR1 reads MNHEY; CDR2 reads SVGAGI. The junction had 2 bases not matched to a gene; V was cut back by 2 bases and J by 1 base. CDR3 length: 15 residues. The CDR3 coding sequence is TGTGCCAGCAGTTACGGGGGACAGGGTAACTATGGCTACACCTTC. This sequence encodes CASSYGGQGNYGYTF.

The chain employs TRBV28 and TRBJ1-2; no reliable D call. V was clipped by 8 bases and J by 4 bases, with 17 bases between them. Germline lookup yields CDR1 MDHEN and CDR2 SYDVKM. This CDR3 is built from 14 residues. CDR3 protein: CASGSGGRFYGYTF. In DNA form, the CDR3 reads TGTGCCAGCGGCAGTGGAGGGCGCTTCTATGGCTACACCTTC.

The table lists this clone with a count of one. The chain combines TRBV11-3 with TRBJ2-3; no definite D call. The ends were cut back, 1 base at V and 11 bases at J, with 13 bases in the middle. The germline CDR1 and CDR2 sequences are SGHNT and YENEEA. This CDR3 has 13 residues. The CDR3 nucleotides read TGTGCCAGCAGCTTAGTCTTCGGGTTGTGGCAGTATTTT. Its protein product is CASSLVFGLWQYF. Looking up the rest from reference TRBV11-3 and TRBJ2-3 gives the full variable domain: EAGVVQSPRYKIIEKKQPVAFWCNPISGHNTLYWYLQNLGQGPELLIRYENEEAVDDSQLPKDRFSAERLKGVDSTLKIQPAELGDSAVYLCASSLVFGLWQYFGPGTRLTVL.

The DNA for the CDR3 is TGTGCCATCTGGGGCGGGGGCACAGATACGCAGTATTTT. Translated, it gives CAIWGGGTDTQYF. V and J are TRBV10-3 and TRBJ2-3, with D perhaps TRBD2 (6 bases). The germline V gene encodes CDR1 ENHRY and CDR2 SYGVKD. The CDR3 covers 13 residues. Between the trimmed V and J ends, which lost 8 bases and 1 base, there was a span of 10 bases.

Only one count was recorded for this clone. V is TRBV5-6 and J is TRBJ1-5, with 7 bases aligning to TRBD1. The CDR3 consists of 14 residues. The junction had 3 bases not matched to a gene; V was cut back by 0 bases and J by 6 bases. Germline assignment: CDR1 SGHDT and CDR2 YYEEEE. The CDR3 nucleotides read TGTGCCAGCAGCTTGGTAGGGGGCGGTCAGCCCCAGCATTTT. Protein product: CASSLVGGGQPQHF.

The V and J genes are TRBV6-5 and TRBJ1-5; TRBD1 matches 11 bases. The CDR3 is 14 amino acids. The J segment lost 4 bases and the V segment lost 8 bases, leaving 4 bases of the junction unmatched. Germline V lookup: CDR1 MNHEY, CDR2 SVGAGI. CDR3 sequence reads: CASSGQGVNQPQHF. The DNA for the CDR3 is TGTGCCAGCTCGGGACAGGGGGTAAATCAGCCCCAGCATTTT.

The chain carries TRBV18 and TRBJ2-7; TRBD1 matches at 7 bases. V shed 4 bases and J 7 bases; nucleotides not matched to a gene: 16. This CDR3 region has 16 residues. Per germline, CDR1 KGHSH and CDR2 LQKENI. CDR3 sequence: CASSLNKQGPRREQYF. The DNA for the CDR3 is TGTGCCAGCTCACTCAATAAACAGGGGCCCCGACGGGAGCAGTACTTC.

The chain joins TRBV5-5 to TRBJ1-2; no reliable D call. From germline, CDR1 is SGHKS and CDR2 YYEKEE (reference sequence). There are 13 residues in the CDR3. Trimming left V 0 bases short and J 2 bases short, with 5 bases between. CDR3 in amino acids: CASSLDGNYGYTF. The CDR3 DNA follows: TGTGCCAGCAGCTTGGACGGGAACTATGGCTACACCTTC.

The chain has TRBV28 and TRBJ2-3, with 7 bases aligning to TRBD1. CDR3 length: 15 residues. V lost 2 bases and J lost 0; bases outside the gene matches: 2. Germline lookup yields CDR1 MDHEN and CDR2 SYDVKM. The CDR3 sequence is CASSLRGPSTDTQYF. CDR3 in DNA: TGTGCCAGCAGTTTAAGGGGGCCTAGCACAGATACGCAGTATTTT.

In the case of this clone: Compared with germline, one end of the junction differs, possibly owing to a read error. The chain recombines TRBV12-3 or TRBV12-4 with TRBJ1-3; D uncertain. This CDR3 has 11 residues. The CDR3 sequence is CASSYRNAIYF. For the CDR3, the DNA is TGTGCCAGCAGTTATAGAAACGCCATATATTTT.

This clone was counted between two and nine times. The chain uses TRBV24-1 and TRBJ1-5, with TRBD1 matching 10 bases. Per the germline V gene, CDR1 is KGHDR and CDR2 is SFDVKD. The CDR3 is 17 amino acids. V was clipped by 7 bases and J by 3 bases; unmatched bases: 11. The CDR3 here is CATSQGQGKGHNQPQHF. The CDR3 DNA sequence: TGTGCCACCAGCCAGGGACAGGGGAAGGGGCACAATCAGCCCCAGCATTTT.

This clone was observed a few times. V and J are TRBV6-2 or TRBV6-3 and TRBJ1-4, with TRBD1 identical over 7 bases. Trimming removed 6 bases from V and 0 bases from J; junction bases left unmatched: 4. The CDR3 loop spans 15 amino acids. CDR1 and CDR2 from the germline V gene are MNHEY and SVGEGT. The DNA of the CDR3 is TGTGCCAGCAGACCTACAGGGGCAACTAATGAAAAACTGTTTTTT. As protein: CASRPTGATNEKLFF.

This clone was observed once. The CDR3 region is CASSQTGGGQPQHF. The CDR3 DNA is TGTGCCAGCAGCCAGACAGGGGGAGGACAGCCCCAGCATTTT. The rearrangement links TRBV6-4 to TRBJ1-5, with 9 bases matching TRBD1. The ends lost 6 bases at V and 7 bases at J; junction bases unmatched: 7. The CDR3 is 14 amino acids. CDR1 MRHNA and CDR2 SNTAGT come from the germline V gene.

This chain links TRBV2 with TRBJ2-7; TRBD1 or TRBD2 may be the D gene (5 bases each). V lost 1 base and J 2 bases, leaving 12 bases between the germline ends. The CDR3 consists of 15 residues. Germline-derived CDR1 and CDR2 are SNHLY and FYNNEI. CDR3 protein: CASSEVWDGTYEQYF. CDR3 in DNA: TGTGCCAGCAGTGAAGTTTGGGACGGGACCTACGAGCAGTACTTC.

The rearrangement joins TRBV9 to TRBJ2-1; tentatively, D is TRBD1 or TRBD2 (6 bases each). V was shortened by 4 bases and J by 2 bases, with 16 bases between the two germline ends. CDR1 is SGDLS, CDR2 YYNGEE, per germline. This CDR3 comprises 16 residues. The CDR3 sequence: CASSSPPRGPYNEQFF. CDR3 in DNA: TGTGCCAGCAGCTCCCCCCCCCGGGGGCCCTACAATGAGCAGTTCTTC.

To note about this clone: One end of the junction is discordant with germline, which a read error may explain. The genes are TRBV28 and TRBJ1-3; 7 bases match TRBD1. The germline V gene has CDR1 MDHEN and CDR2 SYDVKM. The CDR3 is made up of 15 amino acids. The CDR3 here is CACSFGQGVGYTIYF. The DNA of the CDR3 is TGTGCCTGCAGTTTCGGGCAGGGGGTAGGTTACACCATATATTTT.

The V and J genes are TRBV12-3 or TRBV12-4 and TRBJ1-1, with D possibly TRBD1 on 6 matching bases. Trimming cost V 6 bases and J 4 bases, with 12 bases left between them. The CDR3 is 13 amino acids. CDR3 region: CASSQGLGTEAFF. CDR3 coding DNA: TGTGCCAGCAGCCAGGGGTTGGGCACTGAAGCTTTCTTT.

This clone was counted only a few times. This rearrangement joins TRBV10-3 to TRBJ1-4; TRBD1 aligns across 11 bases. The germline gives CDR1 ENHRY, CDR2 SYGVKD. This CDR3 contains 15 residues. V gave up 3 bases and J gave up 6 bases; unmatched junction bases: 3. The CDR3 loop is CAISDGTGGHEKLFF. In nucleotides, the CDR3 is TGTGCCATCAGTGATGGGACAGGGGGACATGAAAAACTGTTTTTT.

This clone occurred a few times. CDR3 sequence (DNA): TGTGCCACCAGCAGAGAGGGGGGACAGGTCAATGAGCAGTTCTTC. Translating gives CATSREGGQVNEQFF. The J gene is TRBJ2-1, the V gene TRBV15, with 8 nucleotides matching TRBD1. The V gene end was trimmed by 0 bases and the J gene end by 6 bases; junction bases not matched to a gene: 4. Per germline, CDR1 LNHNV and CDR2 YYDKDF (reference sequence). The CDR3 loop spans 15 amino acids.

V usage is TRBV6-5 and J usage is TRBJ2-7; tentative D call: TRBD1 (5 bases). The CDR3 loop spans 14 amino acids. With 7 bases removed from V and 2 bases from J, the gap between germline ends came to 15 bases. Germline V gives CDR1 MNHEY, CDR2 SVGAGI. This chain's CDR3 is CASTPRAGPYEQYF. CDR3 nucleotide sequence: TGTGCCAGCACCCCCCGGGCAGGGCCCTACGAGCAGTACTTC.